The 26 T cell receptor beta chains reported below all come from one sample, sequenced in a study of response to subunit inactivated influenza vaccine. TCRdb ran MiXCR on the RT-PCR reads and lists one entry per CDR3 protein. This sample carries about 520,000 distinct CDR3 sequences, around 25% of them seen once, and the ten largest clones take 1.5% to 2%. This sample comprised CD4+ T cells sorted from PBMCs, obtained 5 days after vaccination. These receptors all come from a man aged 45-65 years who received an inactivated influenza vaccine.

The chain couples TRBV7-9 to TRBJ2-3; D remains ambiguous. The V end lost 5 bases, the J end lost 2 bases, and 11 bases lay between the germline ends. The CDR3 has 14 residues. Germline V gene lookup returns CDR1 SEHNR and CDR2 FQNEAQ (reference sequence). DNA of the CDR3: TGTGCCAGCAGCCTGGACGGGCCCACAGATACGCAGTATTTT. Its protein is CASSLDGPTDTQYF.

CDR3 in amino acids: CASSLEGLAGYNEQFF. CDR3 in DNA: TGTGCCAGCAGTTTAGAGGGACTAGCGGGTTACAATGAGCAGTTCTTC. V usage is TRBV12-3 or TRBV12-4 and J usage is TRBJ2-1; 12 bases map to TRBD2. The CDR3 is 16 residues long. Trimming cost V 1 base and J 4 bases; bases outside gene matches: 2.

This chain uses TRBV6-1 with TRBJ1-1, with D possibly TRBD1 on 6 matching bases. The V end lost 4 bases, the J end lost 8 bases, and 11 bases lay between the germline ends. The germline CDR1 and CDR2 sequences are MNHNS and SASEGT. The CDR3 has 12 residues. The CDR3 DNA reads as TGTGCCAGCAGTGTACACAGGGTGGAAGCTTTCTTT. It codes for CASSVHRVEAFF.

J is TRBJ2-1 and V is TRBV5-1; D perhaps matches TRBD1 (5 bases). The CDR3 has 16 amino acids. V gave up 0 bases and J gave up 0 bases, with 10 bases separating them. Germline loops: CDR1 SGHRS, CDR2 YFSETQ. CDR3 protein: CASSLGGQISYNEQFF. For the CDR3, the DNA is TGCGCCAGCAGCTTGGGGGGCCAGATCTCCTACAATGAGCAGTTCTTC. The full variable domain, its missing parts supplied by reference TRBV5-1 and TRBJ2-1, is KAGVTQTPRYLIKTRGQQVTLSCSPISGHRSVSWYQQTPGQGLQFLFEYFSETQRNKGNFPGRFSGRQFSNSRSEMNVSTLELGDSALYLCASSLGGQISYNEQFFGPGTRLTVL.

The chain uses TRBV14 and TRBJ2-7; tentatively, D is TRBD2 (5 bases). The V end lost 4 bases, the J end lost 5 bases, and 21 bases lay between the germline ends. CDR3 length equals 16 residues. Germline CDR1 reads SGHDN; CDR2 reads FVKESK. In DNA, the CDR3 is TGTGCCAGCAGCCCGCAAAGGGTCGGAGGCGTGGACGAGCAGTACTTC. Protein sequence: CASSPQRVGGVDEQYF.

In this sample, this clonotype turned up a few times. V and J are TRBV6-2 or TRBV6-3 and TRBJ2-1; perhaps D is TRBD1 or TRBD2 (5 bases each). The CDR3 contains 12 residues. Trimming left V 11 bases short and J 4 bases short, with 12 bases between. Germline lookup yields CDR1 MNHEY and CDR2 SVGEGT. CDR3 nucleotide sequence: TGTGCCTCGGGGCTATCTTACAATGAGCAGTTCTTC. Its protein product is CASGLSYNEQFF.

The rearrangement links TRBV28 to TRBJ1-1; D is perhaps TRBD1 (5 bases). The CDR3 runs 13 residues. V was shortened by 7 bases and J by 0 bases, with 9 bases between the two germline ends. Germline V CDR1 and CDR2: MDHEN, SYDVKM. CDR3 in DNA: TGTGCCAGCACGGGACGGATGAACACTGAAGCTTTCTTT. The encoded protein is CASTGRMNTEAFF.

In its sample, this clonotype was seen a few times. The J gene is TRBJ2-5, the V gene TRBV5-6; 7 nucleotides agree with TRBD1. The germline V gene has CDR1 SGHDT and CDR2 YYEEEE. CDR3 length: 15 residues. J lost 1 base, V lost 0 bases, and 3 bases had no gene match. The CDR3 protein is CASSLGQGIQETQYF. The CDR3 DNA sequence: TGTGCCAGCAGCTTGGGACAGGGAATCCAAGAGACCCAGTACTTC.

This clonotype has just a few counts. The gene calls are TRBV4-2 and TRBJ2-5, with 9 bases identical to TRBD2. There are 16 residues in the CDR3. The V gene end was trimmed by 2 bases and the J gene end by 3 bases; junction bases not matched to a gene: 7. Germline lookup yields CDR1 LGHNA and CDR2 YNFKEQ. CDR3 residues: CASSQPSGGLKETQYF. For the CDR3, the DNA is TGTGCCAGCAGCCAACCAAGCGGGGGGTTGAAAGAGACCCAGTACTTC.

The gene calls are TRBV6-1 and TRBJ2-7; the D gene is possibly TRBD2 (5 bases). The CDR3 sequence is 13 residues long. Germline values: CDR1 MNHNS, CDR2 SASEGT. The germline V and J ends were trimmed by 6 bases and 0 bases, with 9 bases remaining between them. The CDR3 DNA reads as TGTGCCAGCAGGGAGAGCGGCTCCTACGAGCAGTACTTC. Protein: CASRESGSYEQYF.

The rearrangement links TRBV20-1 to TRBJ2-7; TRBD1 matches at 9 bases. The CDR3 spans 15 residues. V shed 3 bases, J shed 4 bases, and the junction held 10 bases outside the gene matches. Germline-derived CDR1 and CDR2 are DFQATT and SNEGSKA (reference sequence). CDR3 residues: CSARGWGTGLYEQYF. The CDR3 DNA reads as TGCAGTGCTAGGGGATGGGGGACAGGGTTGTACGAGCAGTACTTC.

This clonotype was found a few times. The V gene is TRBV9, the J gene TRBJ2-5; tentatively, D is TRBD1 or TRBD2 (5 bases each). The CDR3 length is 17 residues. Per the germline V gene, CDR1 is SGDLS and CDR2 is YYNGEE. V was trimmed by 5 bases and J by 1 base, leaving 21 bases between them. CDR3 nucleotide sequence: TGTGCCAGCAGTCTTGGCGGAGCCGGGGCGATCCAAGAGACCCAGTACTTC. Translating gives CASSLGGAGAIQETQYF.

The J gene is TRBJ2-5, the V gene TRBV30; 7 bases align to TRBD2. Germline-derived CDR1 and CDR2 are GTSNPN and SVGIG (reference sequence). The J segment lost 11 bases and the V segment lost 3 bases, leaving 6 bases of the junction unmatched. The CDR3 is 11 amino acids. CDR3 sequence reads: CAWSQGGSQYF. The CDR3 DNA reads TGTGCCTGGAGCCAAGGCGGGAGTCAGTACTTC.

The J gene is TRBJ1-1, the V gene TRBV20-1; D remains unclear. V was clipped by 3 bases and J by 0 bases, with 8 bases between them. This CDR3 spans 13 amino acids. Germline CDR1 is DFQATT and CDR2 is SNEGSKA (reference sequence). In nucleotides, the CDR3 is TGCAGTGCTAGTGAGGGTGTGAACACTGAAGCTTTCTTT. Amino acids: CSASEGVNTEAFF.

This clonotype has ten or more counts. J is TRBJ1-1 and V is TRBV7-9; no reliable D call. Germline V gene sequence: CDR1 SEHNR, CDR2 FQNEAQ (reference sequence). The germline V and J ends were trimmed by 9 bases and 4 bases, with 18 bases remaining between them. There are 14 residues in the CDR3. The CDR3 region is CASQSLGSITEAFF. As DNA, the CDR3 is TGTGCCAGTCAGAGCTTGGGCAGCATCACTGAAGCTTTCTTT.

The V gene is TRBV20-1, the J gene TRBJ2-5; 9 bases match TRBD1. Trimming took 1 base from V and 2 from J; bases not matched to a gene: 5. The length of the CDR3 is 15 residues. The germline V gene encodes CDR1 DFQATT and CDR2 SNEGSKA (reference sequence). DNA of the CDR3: TGCAGTGCTAGAGGGGACAGGGCATCGCAAGAGACCCAGTACTTC. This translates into CSARGDRASQETQYF.

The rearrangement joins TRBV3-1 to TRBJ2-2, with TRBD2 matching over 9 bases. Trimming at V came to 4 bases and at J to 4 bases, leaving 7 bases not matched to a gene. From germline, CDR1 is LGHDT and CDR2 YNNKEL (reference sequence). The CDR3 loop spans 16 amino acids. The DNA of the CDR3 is TGTGCCAGCAGCCGCTTCGGGCGGGGGGGCACCGGGGAGCTGTTTTTT. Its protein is CASSRFGRGGTGELFF.

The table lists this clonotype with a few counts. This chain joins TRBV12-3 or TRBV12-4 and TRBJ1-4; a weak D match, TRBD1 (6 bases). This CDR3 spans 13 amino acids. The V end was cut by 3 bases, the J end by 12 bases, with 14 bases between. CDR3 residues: CASSLGGNEQLFF. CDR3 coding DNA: TGTGCCAGCAGTTTGGGGGGCAACGAGCAACTGTTTTTT.

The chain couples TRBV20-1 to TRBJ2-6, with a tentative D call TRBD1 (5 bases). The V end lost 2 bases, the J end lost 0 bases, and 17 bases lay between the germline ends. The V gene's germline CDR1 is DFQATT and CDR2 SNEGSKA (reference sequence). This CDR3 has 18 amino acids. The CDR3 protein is CSARLLRVSPSGANVLTF. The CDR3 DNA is TGCAGTGCTAGACTGCTCAGGGTATCCCCCTCTGGGGCCAACGTCCTGACTTTC.

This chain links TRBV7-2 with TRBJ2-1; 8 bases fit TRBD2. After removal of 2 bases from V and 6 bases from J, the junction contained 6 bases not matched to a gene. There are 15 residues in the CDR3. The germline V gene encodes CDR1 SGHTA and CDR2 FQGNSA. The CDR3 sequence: CASSLSAGGLNEQFF. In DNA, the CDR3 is TGTGCCAGCAGCTTATCGGCGGGGGGCCTCAATGAGCAGTTCTTC.

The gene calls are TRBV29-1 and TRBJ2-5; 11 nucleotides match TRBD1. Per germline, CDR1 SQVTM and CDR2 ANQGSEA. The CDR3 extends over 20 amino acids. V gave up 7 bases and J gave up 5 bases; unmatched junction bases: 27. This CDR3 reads CSGSVLGQGAFRIYGETQYF. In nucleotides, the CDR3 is TGCAGCGGTAGCGTTTTAGGACAGGGGGCGTTTAGGATCTACGGCGAGACCCAGTACTTC. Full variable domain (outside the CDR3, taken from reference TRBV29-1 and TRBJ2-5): SAVISQKPSRDICQRGTSLTIQCQVDSQVTMMFWYRQQPGQSLTLIATANQGSEATYESGFVIDKFPISRPNLTFSTLTVSNMSPEDSSIYLCSGSVLGQGAFRIYGETQYFGPGTRLLVL.

The CDR3 DNA reads as TGTGCCAGCAGCCAAATTACCCTCCACAGGGTGCGGAGCGAAAAACTGTTTTTT. It yields the protein CASSQITLHRVRSEKLFF. This sequence joins TRBV6-1 and TRBJ1-4; maybe TRBD1 (6 bases). Germline V gives CDR1 MNHNS, CDR2 SASEGT. The V and J ends lost 6 bases and 8 bases respectively, with 28 bases between them. The CDR3 contains 18 residues.

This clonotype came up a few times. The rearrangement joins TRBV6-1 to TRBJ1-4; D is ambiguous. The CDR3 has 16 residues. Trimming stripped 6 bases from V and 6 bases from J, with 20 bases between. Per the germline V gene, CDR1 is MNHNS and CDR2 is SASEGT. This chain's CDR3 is CASRLTPTGRDEKLFF. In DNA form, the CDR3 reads TGTGCCAGCAGACTCACTCCTACTGGGAGGGATGAAAAACTGTTTTTT.

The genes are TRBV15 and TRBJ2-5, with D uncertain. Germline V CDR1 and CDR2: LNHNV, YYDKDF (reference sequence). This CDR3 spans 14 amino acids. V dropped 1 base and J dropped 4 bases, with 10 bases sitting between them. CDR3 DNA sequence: TGTGCCACCAGCAGAGGAACCTTGGGAGAGACCCAGTACTTC. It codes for CATSRGTLGETQYF.

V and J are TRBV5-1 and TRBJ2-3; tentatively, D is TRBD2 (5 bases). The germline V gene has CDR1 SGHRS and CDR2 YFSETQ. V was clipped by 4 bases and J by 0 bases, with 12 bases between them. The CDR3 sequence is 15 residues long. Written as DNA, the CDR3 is TGCGCCAGCAGCCGTAGGCCGGGGAGCACAGATACGCAGTATTTT. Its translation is CASSRRPGSTDTQYF. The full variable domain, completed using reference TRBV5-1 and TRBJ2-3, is KAGVTQTPRYLIKTRGQQVTLSCSPISGHRSVSWYQQTPGQGLQFLFEYFSETQRNKGNFPGRFSGRQFSNSRSEMNVSTLELGDSALYLCASSRRPGSTDTQYFGPGTRLTVL.

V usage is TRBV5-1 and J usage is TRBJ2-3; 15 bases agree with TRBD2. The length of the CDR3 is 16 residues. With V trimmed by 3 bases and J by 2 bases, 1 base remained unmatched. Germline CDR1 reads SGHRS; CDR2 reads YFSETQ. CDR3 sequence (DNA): TGCGCCAGCAGCTGGACTAGCGGGAGGGACACAGATACGCAGTATTTT. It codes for CASSWTSGRDTDTQYF.